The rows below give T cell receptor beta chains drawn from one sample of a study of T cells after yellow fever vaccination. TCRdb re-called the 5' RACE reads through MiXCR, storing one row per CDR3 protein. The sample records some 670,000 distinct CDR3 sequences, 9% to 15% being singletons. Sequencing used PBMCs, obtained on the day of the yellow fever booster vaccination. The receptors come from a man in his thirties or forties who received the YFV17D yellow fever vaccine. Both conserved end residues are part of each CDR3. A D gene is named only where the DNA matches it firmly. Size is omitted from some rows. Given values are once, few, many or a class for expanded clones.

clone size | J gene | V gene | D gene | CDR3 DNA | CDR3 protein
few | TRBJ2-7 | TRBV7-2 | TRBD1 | TGTGCCAGCAGCCATAGACAGGGCTACTACGAGCAGTACTTC | CASSHRQGYYEQYF
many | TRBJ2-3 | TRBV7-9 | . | TGTGCCAGCAGCTCCGGGCCTTCAGTTAGCACAGATACGCAGTATTTT | CASSSGPSVSTDTQYF
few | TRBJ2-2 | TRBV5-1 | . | TGCGCCAGCAGCCCCATGGGGACCGGGGAGCTGTTTTTT | CASSPMGTGELFF
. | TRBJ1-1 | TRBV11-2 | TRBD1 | TGTGCCAGCAGCTTAGGACAGGGGCCCTCCATGAACACTGAAGCTTTCTTT | CASSLGQGPSMNTEAFF
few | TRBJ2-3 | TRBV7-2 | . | TGTGCCAGCAGCTTAGCCCCCCAAACCACAGATACGCAGTATTTT | CASSLAPQTTDTQYF
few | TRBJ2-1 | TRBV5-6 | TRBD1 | TGTGCCAGCAGCACTTTTTTCGGGGACCGGGCCTCAGGGGGAGATGAGCAGTTCTTC | CASSTFFGDRASGGDEQFF
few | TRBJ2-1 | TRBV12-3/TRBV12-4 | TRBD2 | TGTGCCAGCGGGCTAGCGGGAGGGGATGAGCAGTTCTTC | CASGLAGGDEQFF
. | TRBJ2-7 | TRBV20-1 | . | TGCAGTGCTCCCCAATTCGGGGTCTCCTACGAGCAGTACTTC | CSAPQFGVSYEQYF
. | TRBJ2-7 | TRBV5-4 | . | TGTGCCAGCAGCGGCGCGGGTGGCGGGGAATCCTACGAGCAGTACTTC | CASSGAGGGESYEQYF
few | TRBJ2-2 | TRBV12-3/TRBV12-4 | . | TGTGCCAGCAGCTTTGTCACCGGGGAGCTGTTTTTT | CASSFVTGELFF
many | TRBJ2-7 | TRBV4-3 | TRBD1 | TGCGCCAGCAGCCAAGGGGCCCCCCGACAGGGGTGGAGCTACGAGCAGTACTTC | CASSQGAPRQGWSYEQYF
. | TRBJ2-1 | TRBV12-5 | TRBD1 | TGTGCTAGTGGCCGAAATGGGGCCAGGGGGCTGCAGTGGGGCTTCAATGAGCAGTTCTTC | CASGRNGARGLQWGFNEQFF
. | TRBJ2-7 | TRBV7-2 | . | TGTGCCAGCACCACCGGAGTCGAGCAGTACTTC | CASTTGVEQYF
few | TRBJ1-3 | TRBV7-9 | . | TGTGCCATAAAATCCGGAGAGAGCTCTGGAAACACCATATATTTT | CAIKSGESSGNTIYF
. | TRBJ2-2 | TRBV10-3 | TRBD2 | TGTGCCATCAGGAAGGGACTAGCGGGAGGGCCCGGCGGGGAGCTGTTTTTT | CAIRKGLAGGPGGELFF
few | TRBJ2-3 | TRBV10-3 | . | TGTGCCATCAGTGAGTCGAGGGAGGATACGCAGTATTTT | CAISESREDTQYF
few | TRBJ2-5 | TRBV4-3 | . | TGCGCCAGCAGCCAACCCGGGGAAGAGACCCAGTACTTC | CASSQPGEETQYF
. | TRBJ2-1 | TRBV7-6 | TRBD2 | TGTGCCAGCAGCTTACCGGGAGGAAAACATGAGCAGTTCTTC | CASSLPGGKHEQFF
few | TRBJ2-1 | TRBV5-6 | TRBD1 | TGTGCCAGCAGCTTAAACCAGGGGGTGGGAAGTGAGCAGTTCTTC | CASSLNQGVGSEQFF
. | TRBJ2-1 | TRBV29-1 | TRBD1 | TGCAGCGTCGCTACCGGGACAGGGTACGGTGAGCAGTTCTTC | CSVATGTGYGEQFF
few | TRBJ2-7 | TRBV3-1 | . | TGTGCCAGCAGCCAAAAGGGGCAGGAATTATACGAGCAGTACTTC | CASSQKGQELYEQYF
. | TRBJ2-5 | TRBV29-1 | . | TGCAGCGTTGAAGATCGGAGGGGAGAGGAGACCCAGTACTTC | CSVEDRRGEETQYF
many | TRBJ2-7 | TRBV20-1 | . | TGCAGTGCTCTAGGCTCGGGGAGGGAGCAGTACTTC | CSALGSGREQYF
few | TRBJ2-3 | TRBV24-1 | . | TGTGCCACCAGTGATTTTGCAGATACGCAGTATTTT | CATSDFADTQYF
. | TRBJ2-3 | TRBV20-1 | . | TGCAGTGCCCGGAGCGGCCCCTTGCCAGATACGCAGTATTTT | CSARSGPLPDTQYF
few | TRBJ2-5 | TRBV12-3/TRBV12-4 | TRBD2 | TGTGCCAGCAGCCCCTCGAGGACTAGCGGGAGCTTAGAGGAGACCCAGTACTTC | CASSPSRTSGSLEETQYF
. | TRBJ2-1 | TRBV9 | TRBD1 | TGTGCCAGCAGCGCCACCGGGACAGGGGCCTACAATGAGCAGTTCTTC | CASSATGTGAYNEQFF
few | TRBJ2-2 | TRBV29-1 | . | TGCAGCGTTGATCACCTAAACACCGGGGAGCTGTTTTTT | CSVDHLNTGELFF
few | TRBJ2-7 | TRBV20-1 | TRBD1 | TGCAGTGCTAGAGATCCCGGACAGGGATCCTACGAGCAGTACTTC | CSARDPGQGSYEQYF
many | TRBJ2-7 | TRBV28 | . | TGTGCCAGCAGCCACTACAGGGGGGGGTACGAGCAGTACTTC | CASSHYRGGYEQYF
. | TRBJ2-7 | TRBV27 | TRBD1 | TGTGCCAGCAGTATCTCCGGGACAGGGGTCTACGAGCAGTACTTC | CASSISGTGVYEQYF
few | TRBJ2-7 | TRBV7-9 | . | TGTGCCAGCAGCTACAGGGTCGAGCAGTACTTC | CASSYRVEQYF
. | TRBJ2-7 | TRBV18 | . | TGTGCCAGCCTGGGCGGTGCTGAGCAGTACTTC | CASLGGAEQYF
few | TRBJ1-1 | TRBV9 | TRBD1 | TGTGCCAGCAGCGAGTGGACAGGGGTTGAAGCTTTCTTT | CASSEWTGVEAFF
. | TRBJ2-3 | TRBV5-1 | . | TGCGCCAGCAGCACCACCTTACAGGGAGATACGCAGTATTTT | CASSTTLQGDTQYF
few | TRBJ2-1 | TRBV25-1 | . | TGTGCCAGCAGTATATCCAACAATGAGCAGTTCTTC | CASSISNNEQFF